Reported below is one TCR beta chain. Its specificity is unknown. Vbeta (60) and Jbeta (13) primers were used in the PCR. The data were produced by immunoSEQ multiplex PCR, yet TCRdb's version contains in-frame clones alone and is incomplete. The sample holds approximately 140,000 clones, roughly 80% seen once. The data originate from a study of cytomegalovirus exposure and HLA in healthy donors. Findings and caveats of the study: An analysis done earlier found most TCR beta V segments productive about 90% or about 30% of the time.

Germline V gene lookup returns CDR1 LNHDA and CDR2 SQIVND (reference sequence). The CDR3 spans 15 residues. Between the trimmed V and J ends, which lost 4 bases and 3 bases, there was a span of 16 bases. Material for sequencing was PBMCs. The TCR sequence derives from a male donor in good health and CMV-seronegative. The V and J genes are TRBV19 and TRBJ2-7; TRBD2 is a possible D gene (7 bases). CDR3 sequence reads: CASSNYREGNYEQYF. For the CDR3, the DNA is TGTGCCAGTAGTAACTACAGGGAGGGTAACTACGAGCAGTACTTC.